This T cell receptor beta chain was sequenced during a study of CD8+CD57+ T cells in acquired aplastic anemia. Study as a whole: DNA from sorted CD4+ and CD8+ cells averaged approximately 3.5 ug.

Trimming removed 6 bases from V and 8 bases from J; junction bases left unmatched: 18. CDR3 length: 16 amino acids. Germline lookup yields CDR1 MNHEY and CDR2 SVGAGI. Profiles of TCR beta VDJ and CDR3 were generated from a genomic DNA template. TCRdb itself ran the reads through MiXCR, one entry per CDR3 protein. This table has approximately 170,000 distinct CDR3 sequences, approximately 50% appearing once. The TCR originated in a human donor in good health, serving as a control. This rearrangement joins TRBV6-5 to TRBJ1-2, with 7 bases that match TRBD1. Sequenced input: sorted CD4+, CD8+, or CD8+CD57+ T cells (not recorded which) from PBMCs. The CDR3 coding sequence is TGTGCCAGCAGGAGAAACAGGGGCCAAGGGTCTACAGGCTACACCTTC. It encodes CASRRNRGQGSTGYTF.